Described below is a single TCR beta chain sequence and its context. The target antigen is unknown. TCRdb's copy holds only in-frame clones and misses some; the assay was immunoSEQ multiplex PCR. The sample yields roughly 700,000 clones, roughly 90% seen once. The data derive from a study of Ad26.COV2.S vaccination and SARS-CoV-2 variants. Treatment meaning: some 20 received Ad26.COV2.S at low or high dose, single or two shots; about five received placebo; per-sample allocation not given. Material that was analyzed had been drawn on day 63 after the first vaccine or placebo injection. Germline V gene data show CDR1 as SEHNR and CDR2 as FQNEAQ (reference sequence). With 1 base removed from V and 4 bases from J, the gap between germline ends came to 16 bases. This CDR3 has 16 amino acids. Regarding the study as a whole: It is possible that the TCR breadth and depth analyses underestimated the total T cell responses. It was found that vaccine and placebo recipients had similar non-spike TCR breadth.

The starting material was peripheral blood, obtained in a trial of Ad26.COV2.S vaccine versus placebo. The clonotype originates from a person aged 18-60 years who received the Ad26.COV2.S COVID-19 vaccine or a placebo. The rearrangement joins TRBV7-9 to TRBJ1-2; a weak D match, TRBD1 (5 bases). The CDR3 protein is CASSLGRALETYGYTF. CDR3 DNA sequence: TGTGCCAGCAGCTTAGGCAGGGCCCTCGAAACCTATGGCTACACCTTC.